These 19 T cell receptor beta chains came from one sample sequenced in a study of shared clonotypes between healthy human individuals. TCRdb keeps only in-frame clones here, not all; method: immunoSEQ multiplex PCR. The sample lists 950,000 to 1,100,000 clones; around 78% were seen once. Material: memory CD4+ T cells from PBMCs. Subset: CD45RA-negative fraction. These TCRs come from a man between 18 and 35 years old in good health. Some clones in this sample may be carry-over from other donors' samples.

This clone has at least ten counts. The chain links TRBV7-9 to TRBJ1-4; a weak D match, TRBD1 (5 bases). The V gene lost 4 bases and the J gene lost 9 bases, with 15 bases spanning the gap. The CDR3 has 14 residues. Germline loops: CDR1 SEHNR, CDR2 FQNEAQ (reference sequence). The chain's CDR3 is CASSSQGRSKKLFF. The CDR3, as DNA: TGTGCCAGCAGCTCGCAGGGACGGAGTAAAAAACTGTTTTTT.

The rearrangement uses TRBV7-2 and TRBJ2-1; TRBD2 might be the D (7 bases). This CDR3 has 15 amino acids. Germline V gene data show CDR1 as SGHTA and CDR2 as FQGNSA. Trimming stripped 2 bases from V and 8 bases from J, with 16 bases between. This chain's CDR3 is CASSLFPRGGDEQFF. The CDR3 region has the DNA TGTGCCAGCAGCTTATTTCCGAGGGGGGGCGATGAGCAGTTCTTC.

The rearrangement joins TRBV7-3 to TRBJ2-2; 9 bases match TRBD2. The CDR3 runs to 15 residues. Germline V CDR1 and CDR2: SGHTA, FQGTGA. V shed 5 bases and J 0 bases; nucleotides not matched to a gene: 1. This CDR3 reads CASSPSGTNTGELFF. The DNA of the CDR3 is TGTGCCAGCAGCCCTAGCGGGACGAACACCGGGGAGCTGTTTTTT.

Of note for this clone: A far larger clone is only one base removed, so a read error is likely. The rearrangement joins TRBV2 to TRBJ1-2; D is perhaps TRBD1 (6 bases). Germline lookup yields CDR1 SNHLY and CDR2 FYNNEI. The CDR3 sequence is 15 residues long. The CDR3 here is CASSKGGTTNYDYTF. Written as DNA, the CDR3 is TGTGCCAGCAGTAAGGGGGGGACTACTAACTATGACTACACCTTC. The variable domain in full, completed from reference TRBV2 and TRBJ1-2, reads EPEVTQTPSHQVTQMGQEVILRCVPISNHLYFYWYRQILGQKVEFLVSFYNNEISEKSEIFDDQFSVERPDGSNFTLKIRSTKLEDSAMYFCASSKGGTTNYDYTFGSGTRLTVV.

This chain links TRBV2 with TRBJ1-1; 8 bases align to TRBD1. This CDR3 spans 15 amino acids. The germline CDR1 and CDR2 sequences are SNHLY and FYNNEI. Trimming removed 6 bases from V and 3 bases from J; junction bases left unmatched: 9. The CDR3 region has the DNA TGTGCCAGCAGGGCGTACAGGGGGAAGGACACTGAAGCTTTCTTT. Translating gives CASRAYRGKDTEAFF.

This chain uses TRBV28 with TRBJ1-5; no firm D call. The CDR3 covers 15 residues. From germline, CDR1 is MDHEN and CDR2 SYDVKM. V was shortened by 5 bases and J by 2 bases, with 13 bases between the two germline ends. For the CDR3, the DNA is TGTGCCAGCAGTACACAGACGCGGGGCAATCAGCCCCAGCATTTT. Amino acids: CASSTQTRGNQPQHF.

This chain links TRBV18 with TRBJ1-3; 7 bases align to TRBD1. The J segment lost 0 bases and the V segment lost 3 bases, leaving 8 bases of the junction unmatched. This CDR3 is 17 amino acids long. Germline lookup yields CDR1 KGHSH and CDR2 LQKENI. The CDR3 nucleotides read TGTGCCAGCTCACCCACACAGGGACAGTTCTCTGGAAACACCATATATTTT. The encoded protein is CASSPTQGQFSGNTIYF.

V gene TRBV15 combines with J gene TRBJ2-3; 7 bases are shared with TRBD2. From germline, CDR1 is LNHNV and CDR2 YYDKDF (reference sequence). This CDR3 is 15 amino acids long. The V and J ends lost 3 bases and 5 bases, in that order; junction bases with no gene match: 8. Here the CDR3 reads CATSSTEGGRDTQYF. In DNA form, the CDR3 reads TGTGCCACCAGCAGTACCGAGGGCGGGAGAGATACGCAGTATTTT.

A remark on this clone: In the same sample, other DNA sequences code for this CDR3. The rearrangement uses TRBV6-6 and TRBJ2-7; 11 bases match TRBD2. V lost 6 bases, J lost 1 base, and 5 bases stayed unmatched. The CDR3 contains 15 residues. CDR1 MNHNY and CDR2 SVGAGI come from the germline V gene (reference sequence). CDR3 amino acids: CASRPGTSGSYEQYF. CDR3 coding DNA: TGTGCCAGCAGACCCGGGACTAGCGGTTCCTACGAGCAGTACTTC.

This clone was picked up one time. The chain recombines TRBV11-2 with TRBJ1-1, with no clear D. The germline gives CDR1 SGHAT, CDR2 FQNNGV. The V gene lost 0 bases and the J gene lost 1 base, with 15 bases spanning the gap. The CDR3 contains 17 residues. DNA of the CDR3: TGTGCCAGCAGCTTAGATTTTGATGCCAGAGGGAACACTGAAGCTTTCTTT. It specifies CASSLDFDARGNTEAFF.

This CDR3 reads CASSLEFSYEQYF. In nucleotides, the CDR3 is TGTGCCAGCAGCTTAGAATTCAGCTACGAGCAGTACTTC. V and J are TRBV11-3 and TRBJ2-7; no clear D. V gave up 0 bases and J gave up 3 bases, with 6 bases separating them. The CDR3 runs to 13 residues. CDR1 and CDR2 (germline): SGHNT, YENEEA.

This rearrangement joins TRBV6-1 to TRBJ2-6, with D unresolved. Germline values: CDR1 MNHNS, CDR2 SASEGT. V gave up 2 bases and J gave up 2 bases, with 13 bases separating them. The CDR3 is 17 residues long. CDR3 amino acids: CASSEWYLRAGANVLTF. The CDR3, as DNA: TGTGCCAGCAGTGAATGGTATCTTCGGGCTGGGGCCAACGTCCTGACTTTC.

The V gene is TRBV29-1, the J gene TRBJ1-1; D is uncertain. This CDR3 region has 12 residues. Germline V gene data show CDR1 as SQVTM and CDR2 as ANQGSEA. The CDR3 loop reads CSSEHLNTEAFF. Here the CDR3 DNA reads TGCAGTTCAGAACATTTGAACACTGAAGCTTTCTTT.

This chain uses TRBV28 with TRBJ1-4; D unclear. Germline V CDR1 and CDR2: MDHEN, SYDVKM. V shed 6 bases and J shed 7 bases, with 21 bases lying between them. The CDR3 is 16 amino acids. DNA for the CDR3: TGTGCCAGCAGCGAATCGGGTGGGGAGGTAGTTGAAAAACTGTTTTTT. It translates to CASSESGGEVVEKLFF. The whole variable domain, filled in from reference TRBV28 and TRBJ1-4, reads DVKVTQSSRYLVKRTGEKVFLECVQDMDHENMFWYRQDPGLGLRLIYFSYDVKMKEKGDIPEGYSVSREKKERFSLILESASTNQTSMYLCASSESGGEVVEKLFFGSGTQLSVL.

V gene TRBV28 combines with J gene TRBJ2-1, with TRBD2 matching over 15 bases. The V gene end was trimmed by 6 bases and the J gene end by 6 bases; junction bases not matched to a gene: 9. The CDR3 is 17 amino acids. CDR1 MDHEN and CDR2 SYDVKM come from the germline V gene. The CDR3 loop is CASRGLAGGGLGNEQFF. CDR3 nucleotide sequence: TGTGCCAGCAGAGGACTAGCGGGAGGGGGTTTAGGCAATGAGCAGTTCTTC.

The chain combines TRBV5-1 with TRBJ2-6; D perhaps matches TRBD1 (5 bases). Trimming took off 4 bases at V and 2 bases at J, with 7 bases between the two ends. CDR3 length equals 14 residues. Germline CDR1 reads SGHRS; CDR2 reads YFSETQ. CDR3 DNA: TGCGCCAGCAGCGCGGACACTGGGGCCAACGTCCTGACTTTC. Amino acid sequence: CASSADTGANVLTF.

This sequence joins TRBV7-2 and TRBJ2-1; D uncertain. This CDR3 comprises 14 residues. With 3 bases removed from V and 0 bases from J, the gap between germline ends came to 6 bases. Germline V gives CDR1 SGHTA, CDR2 FQGNSA. CDR3 region: CASSFGDSYNEQFF. The CDR3 DNA sequence: TGTGCCAGCAGCTTTGGGGACTCCTACAATGAGCAGTTCTTC.

V is TRBV5-1 and J is TRBJ2-7, with a tentative D call TRBD1 (5 bases). CDR1 is SGHRS and CDR2 is YFSETQ in the germline V gene. V lost 3 bases and J 1 base, leaving 11 bases between the germline ends. This CDR3 region has 14 residues. The CDR3 DNA follows: TGCGCCAGCAGCTCCCTGACAGCTTCCTACGAGCAGTACTTC. Its translation is CASSSLTASYEQYF. Based on the CDR3 plus reference TRBV5-1 and TRBJ2-7, the full variable domain is KAGVTQTPRYLIKTRGQQVTLSCSPISGHRSVSWYQQTPGQGLQFLFEYFSETQRNKGNFPGRFSGRQFSNSRSEMNVSTLELGDSALYLCASSSLTASYEQYFGPGTRLTVT.

This chain joins TRBV19 and TRBJ2-5, with D hard to call. With 1 base removed from V and 5 bases from J, the gap between germline ends came to 14 bases. The CDR3 has 15 residues. The germline gives CDR1 LNHDA, CDR2 SQIVND (reference sequence). The chain's CDR3 is CASSIGSSLGETQYF. The CDR3 DNA reads as TGTGCCAGTAGTATAGGAAGCAGCTTGGGGGAGACCCAGTACTTC.